The clone carrying this TCR beta chain was counted many times. Its antigen is as yet unknown. Germline V CDR1 and CDR2: SGHDN, FVKESK. J lost 5 bases, V lost 1 base, and 7 bases had no gene match. This CDR3 contains 16 residues. The data were obtained in a study of T cells in Graves' hyperthyroidism and ophthalmopathy. General observations from the study: Blood samples included most of the expanded thyroid clonotypes exceeding 0.001.

RNA transcripts provided the source from which TCR beta CDR3 regions were amplified. An initial round of RT-PCR targeting the TCR CDR3 relied on the HTBI primer set. TCRdb recomputed calls from the multiplex PCR reads with MiXCR, one row per CDR3 protein. Of around 290,000 distinct CDR3 sequences in the sample, about an eighth are singletons; the top ten hold approximately 7.8%. Source material: blood. The clonotype comes from a woman aged 25-40 years with Graves' hyperthyroidism that later progressed to Graves' ophthalmopathy. J is TRBJ2-1 and V is TRBV14; TRBD2 matches at 8 bases. The DNA of the CDR3 is TGTGCCAGCAGCCAAGGTGGCGGGAGGACCCACAATGAGCAGTTCTTC. As protein: CASSQGGGRTHNEQFF.